This TCR beta chain is from a study of tumor-infiltrating lymphocytes in oesophageal squamous cell carcinoma. Each CDR3 protein gets one entry after TCRdb re-called the PCR reads with MiXCR. The table lists about 17,000 distinct CDR3 sequences, roughly half of them singletons. This clonotype was counted once. From germline, CDR1 is SGHTA and CDR2 FQGNSA. With V trimmed by 4 bases and J by 8 bases, 6 bases remained unmatched. The CDR3 consists of 14 residues. The V and J genes are TRBV7-2 and TRBJ2-1, with TRBD2 matching over 9 bases. The sequence was obtained from a male donor with esophageal squamous cell carcinoma. The sequenced sample consisted of esophageal tumor tissue. Here the CDR3 DNA reads TGTGCCAGCAGCTCAGCGGGGGGCCCGTATGAGCAGTTCTTC. Translating gives CASSSAGGPYEQFF.